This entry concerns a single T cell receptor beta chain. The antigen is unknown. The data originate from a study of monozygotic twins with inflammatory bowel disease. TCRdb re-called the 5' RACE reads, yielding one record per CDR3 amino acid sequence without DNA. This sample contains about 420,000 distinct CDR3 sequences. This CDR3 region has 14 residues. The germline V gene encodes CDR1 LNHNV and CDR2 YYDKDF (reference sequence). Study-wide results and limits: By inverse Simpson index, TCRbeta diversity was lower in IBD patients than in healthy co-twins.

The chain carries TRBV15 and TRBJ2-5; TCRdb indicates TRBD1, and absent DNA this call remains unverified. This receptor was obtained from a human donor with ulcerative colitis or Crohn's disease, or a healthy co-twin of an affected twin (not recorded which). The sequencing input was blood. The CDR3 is CATSSGQGQETQYF.